What follows describes a single TCR beta chain. J was trimmed by 5 bases and V by 4 bases; bases with no gene match: 12. The CDR3 sequence is 17 residues long. These data are taken from a study of blood T cell repertoires in COVID-19. Study-level background: Material from acute and convalescent COVID-19 was sourced from the United States, Italy and Spain. Nucleic acid was either cDNA or gDNA, and it came from T cells, B-cell-depleted T cells, or PBMCs.

Original analysis: Amplified reference gene primers provided the basis for estimating nucleated cell counts. Using immunoSEQ multiplex PCR, the repertoire was profiled, and TCRdb retains in-frame clones only, with some absent. The V and J calls and clone size come from that table; D and trimming were worked out from the DNA. The table shows 150,000 or so clones, with just under 85% occurring only once. The chain is built from TRBV5-3 and TRBJ1-6; TRBD1 agrees at 7 bases. TRBV5-3 is filed as an ORF, its function uncertain. The specimen was peripheral blood. The receptor comes from a woman older than 75 with acute or convalescent COVID-19. As DNA, the CDR3 is TGTGCCAGAAGCGCGAGGTACAGGGGAAAAGATAATTCACCCCTCCACTTT. Translating it yields CARSARYRGKDNSPLHF.